This passage covers 17 T cell receptor beta chains from one sample sequenced in a study of control samples from healthy donors and cancer patients. The repertoire was sequenced with immunoSEQ multiplex PCR; TCRdb's copy has only in-frame clones and lacks some. In the table there are more than 60,000 clones, roughly nine tenths of which are singletons. Material: PBMCs. The receptors originated from a woman aged 50 to 65 with colorectal cancer.

This chain connects TRBV5-1 to TRBJ2-5; D is perhaps TRBD2 (6 bases). Germline CDR1 reads SGHRS; CDR2 reads YFSETQ. The V and J ends lost 3 bases and 5 bases respectively, with 14 bases between them. The CDR3 contains 14 residues. CDR3 nucleotides: TGCGCCAGCAGCTCCAGGGTTGGGGGGGAGACCCAGTACTTC. Residues: CASSSRVGGETQYF. Based on the CDR3 plus reference TRBV5-1 and TRBJ2-5, the full variable domain is KAGVTQTPRYLIKTRGQQVTLSCSPISGHRSVSWYQQTPGQGLQFLFEYFSETQRNKGNFPGRFSGRQFSNSRSEMNVSTLELGDSALYLCASSSRVGGETQYFGPGTRLLVL.

The V gene is TRBV2, the J gene TRBJ1-2; D not certain. Deletions cut 6 bases from V and 4 bases from J, with 18 bases between. This CDR3 region has 15 residues. CDR1 is SNHLY and CDR2 is FYNNEI in the germline V gene. CDR3 protein: CASRVPRGEGYGYTF. CDR3 bases: TGTGCCAGCAGGGTCCCACGGGGTGAGGGCTATGGCTACACCTTC.

The V gene is TRBV6-5, the J gene TRBJ2-2; D call uncertain. Germline V CDR1 and CDR2: MNHEY, SVGAGI. Trimming removed 2 bases at V and 0 bases at J, with 7 bases between. This CDR3 has 15 amino acids. For the CDR3, the DNA is TGTGCCAGCAGTTACCGGAGCGCGAACACCGGGGAGCTGTTTTTT. It specifies CASSYRSANTGELFF.

The chain employs TRBV30 and TRBJ1-2, with a possible D match to TRBD1 (5 bases). The V end was cut by 8 bases, the J end by 2 bases, with 12 bases between. Germline V gene data show CDR1 as GTSNPN and CDR2 as SVGIG (reference sequence). The CDR3 runs to 12 residues. The CDR3 DNA is TGTGCCGGGAAGACAGTCAACTATGGCTACACCTTC. It specifies CAGKTVNYGYTF.

The chain links TRBV5-1 to TRBJ2-5, with D unclear. This CDR3 contains 10 residues. Germline V CDR1 and CDR2: SGHRS, YFSETQ. V lost 6 bases, J lost 4 bases, and 4 bases lay in between. CDR3 DNA sequence: TGCGCCAGCAAGGGAGAGACCCAGTACTTC. Amino acid sequence: CASKGETQYF.

The chain employs TRBV6-1 and TRBJ1-2; the D gene is possibly TRBD1 (5 bases). The CDR3 runs 13 residues. The V and J ends lost 1 base and 6 bases respectively, with 9 bases between them. Germline V lookup: CDR1 MNHNS, CDR2 SASEGT. The CDR3 DNA is TGTGCCAGCAGTGAAGGGGGGAGTCATGGCTACACCTTC. Translated, it gives CASSEGGSHGYTF.

The chain uses TRBV4-3 and TRBJ2-7; D gene unclear. Trimming shortened V by 0 bases and J by 2 bases, and 11 bases separated the two germline ends. Germline V CDR1 and CDR2: LGHNA, YSLEER. The CDR3 is 15 residues long. In nucleotides, the CDR3 is TGCGCCAGCAGCCAAGATCAGAGGCGACCCTACGAGCAGTACGTC. It codes for CASSQDQRRPYEQYV.

The chain uses TRBV7-2 and TRBJ1-6; 7 nucleotides line up with TRBD1. Germline-derived CDR1 and CDR2 are SGHTA and FQGNSA. V was clipped by 2 bases and J by 9 bases; unmatched bases: 1. The CDR3 covers 13 residues. In DNA form, the CDR3 reads TGTGCCAGCAGCTTATACAGGGGTTCACCCCTCCACTTT. Its translation is CASSLYRGSPLHF.

This chain links TRBV5-1 with TRBJ1-1, with a possible D match to TRBD1 (6 bases). The CDR3 covers 14 residues. V lost 4 bases and J lost 4, with 14 bases in between. Germline assignment: CDR1 SGHRS and CDR2 YFSETQ. CDR3 amino acids: CASSPTTGSTEAFF. CDR3 bases: TGCGCCAGCAGCCCCACCACAGGGAGCACTGAAGCTTTCTTT.

The gene calls are TRBV30 and TRBJ2-5; TRBD2 is a possible D gene (6 bases). V lost 2 bases and J 2 bases, leaving 6 bases between the germline ends. The CDR3 covers 12 residues. CDR1 is GTSNPN and CDR2 is SVGIG in the germline V gene (reference sequence). CDR3 in amino acids: CAWSRGQETQYF. The CDR3 region has the DNA TGTGCCTGGAGTCGGGGGCAAGAGACCCAGTACTTC.

The V and J genes are TRBV23-1 and TRBJ1-1, with a possible D match to TRBD1 (6 bases). TRBV23-1 is recorded as an ORF, its role being uncertain. V lost 7 bases and J 0 bases, leaving 24 bases between the germline ends. This CDR3 is built from 18 residues. CDR3 in amino acids: CASTPPGAGQILNTEAFF. The CDR3 coding sequence is TGCGCCAGCACCCCCCCAGGGGCAGGGCAGATCTTGAACACTGAAGCTTTCTTT.

The chain carries TRBV6-2 or TRBV6-3 and TRBJ1-2; no reliable D call. Germline assignment: CDR1 MNHEY and CDR2 SVGEGT. V was shortened by 2 bases and J by 6 bases, with 13 bases between the two germline ends. The CDR3 runs to 14 residues. CDR3 amino acids: CASSYGTGIDGYTF. Here the CDR3 DNA reads TGTGCCAGCAGTTACGGTACGGGTATAGATGGCTACACCTTC.

The chain employs TRBV28 and TRBJ1-2; 8 bases agree with TRBD1. The J segment lost 4 bases and the V segment lost 6 bases, leaving 10 bases of the junction unmatched. Per germline, CDR1 MDHEN and CDR2 SYDVKM. This CDR3 spans 15 amino acids. The DNA for the CDR3 is TGTGCCAGCAGGGGGTCCAGGGGGCGCGGCTATGGCTACACCTTC. This codes for CASRGSRGRGYGYTF.

CDR3 DNA sequence: TGTGCCAGCAGGCCGGGACAGAGTAATGAAAAACTGTTTTTT. This codes for CASRPGQSNEKLFF. The V and J genes are TRBV6-5 and TRBJ1-4, with 7 bases that match TRBD1. This CDR3 contains 14 residues. Losses at the gene ends were 6 bases for V and 4 bases for J; bases not matched to a gene: 5. CDR1 is MNHEY and CDR2 is SVGAGI in the germline V gene.

This chain links TRBV18 with TRBJ2-5, with a weak D call TRBD1 (6 bases). The germline V gene has CDR1 KGHSH and CDR2 LQKENI. Trimming took off 2 bases at V and 4 bases at J, with 14 bases between the two ends. There are 15 residues in the CDR3. CDR3 sequence: CASSPSQGPPETQYF. CDR3 in DNA: TGTGCCAGCTCACCAAGCCAGGGGCCGCCAGAGACCCAGTACTTC.

This chain joins TRBV19 and TRBJ1-1, with D uncertain. Trimming cost V 6 bases and J 0 bases, with 8 bases left between them. In germline, CDR1 is LNHDA, CDR2 SQIVND (reference sequence). CDR3 length: 13 amino acids. The CDR3 DNA sequence: TGTGCCAGTAGCAGTGGAGTGAACACTGAAGCTTTCTTT. This codes for CASSSGVNTEAFF.

The genes are TRBV6-5 and TRBJ2-1; 10 nucleotides match TRBD1. The CDR3 has 14 amino acids. The germline gives CDR1 MNHEY, CDR2 SVGAGI. After removal of 5 bases from V and 8 bases from J, the junction contained 6 bases not matched to a gene. The CDR3 DNA reads TGTGCCAGCAGTCGGACAGGGGGACCCTATGAGCAGTTCTTC. Translation gives CASSRTGGPYEQFF.